These 22 T cell receptor beta chains came from one sample sequenced in a study of blood T cell repertoires in COVID-19. Generated by immunoSEQ multiplex PCR, the TCRdb table keeps only in-frame clones and is missing some. Among around 140,000 clones listed, around 80% were seen once. Sequenced material: peripheral blood. These receptors were taken from a man in his fifties or sixties with active or convalescent COVID-19.

The chain combines TRBV11-2 with TRBJ2-5, with a possible D match to TRBD2 (5 bases). The germline gives CDR1 SGHAT, CDR2 FQNNGV. Trimming shortened V by 5 bases and J by 2 bases, and 9 bases separated the two germline ends. CDR3 length: 13 residues. The CDR3 is CASSPLVQETQYF. The CDR3 DNA sequence: TGTGCCAGCAGCCCACTAGTACAAGAGACCCAGTACTTC.

The chain is built from TRBV6-5 and TRBJ1-3; the D is unclear. Germline CDR1 is MNHEY and CDR2 is SVGAGI. V was cut by 5 bases and J by 4 bases, with 15 bases left in between. The CDR3 is 15 amino acids. CDR3 loop: CASSRGYTAGNTIYF. CDR3 DNA: TGTGCCAGCAGTCGCGGATACACTGCGGGAAACACCATATATTTT.

The chain employs TRBV28 and TRBJ2-7, with 7 bases that match TRBD1. The germline CDR1 and CDR2 sequences are MDHEN and SYDVKM. The CDR3 has 13 residues. V lost 6 bases and J lost 3; bases outside the gene matches: 5. This CDR3 is CASSEGQIYEQYV. The CDR3 DNA sequence: TGTGCCAGCAGCGAGGGACAGATCTACGAGCAGTACGTC.

The rearrangement uses TRBV2 and TRBJ2-1; no reliable D call. The CDR3 consists of 11 residues. Per germline, CDR1 SNHLY and CDR2 FYNNEI. V was clipped by 1 base and J by 9 bases, with 4 bases between them. The CDR3 bases are TGTGCCAGCAGTGAAGATAGTGAGCAGTTCTTC. Translation gives CASSEDSEQFF.

This chain connects TRBV11-2 to TRBJ2-7, with a possible D match to TRBD1 (5 bases). V lost 5 bases and J 3 bases, leaving 8 bases between the germline ends. The CDR3 is 12 amino acids. CDR1 is SGHAT, CDR2 FQNNGV, per germline. CDR3 amino acids: CASSRQGYEQYV. The CDR3, as DNA: TGTGCCAGCAGCCGTCAGGGCTACGAGCAGTACGTC.

This chain connects TRBV2 to TRBJ2-1; 10 bases map to TRBD2. The CDR3 contains 14 residues. The trim removed 10 bases at V and 4 bases at J, leaving 7 bases unmatched. Germline CDR1 reads SNHLY; CDR2 reads FYNNEI. The CDR3 here is CATSGRASYNEQFF. CDR3 in DNA: TGTGCCACCAGCGGGAGGGCCTCATACAATGAGCAGTTCTTC. Drawing the rest from reference TRBV2 and TRBJ2-1, the complete variable domain is EPEVTQTPSHQVTQMGQEVILRCVPISNHLYFYWYRQILGQKVEFLVSFYNNEISEKSEIFDDQFSVERPDGSNFTLKIRSTKLEDSAMYFCATSGRASYNEQFFGPGTRLTVL.

This chain links TRBV6-1 with TRBJ2-5; TRBD2 aligns across 13 bases. CDR1 MNHNS and CDR2 SASEGT come from the germline V gene. V shed 5 bases and J 5 bases; nucleotides not matched to a gene: 11. This CDR3 is 17 amino acids long. The chain's CDR3 is CASSKGLAGVLLETQYF. CDR3 DNA: TGTGCCAGCAGTAAAGGACTAGCGGGAGTGCTATTGGAGACCCAGTACTTC.

This chain uses TRBV5-6 with TRBJ2-3, with a possible D match to TRBD1 (6 bases). This CDR3 comprises 16 residues. Germline loops: CDR1 SGHDT, CDR2 YYEEEE. Trimming removed 4 bases from V and 4 bases from J, with 19 bases in between. CDR3 sequence: CASSRFRDISPDTQYF. CDR3 nucleotide sequence: TGTGCCAGCAGCCGTTTCCGGGACATCTCCCCAGATACGCAGTATTTT.

This clone was seen repeatedly, ten times or more. V and J are TRBV7-2 and TRBJ1-4; the D gene is possibly TRBD1 (5 bases). Trimming removed 5 bases from V and 5 bases from J, with 15 bases in between. From germline, CDR1 is SGHTA and CDR2 FQGNSA. CDR3 length: 15 residues. CDR3 in DNA: TGTGCCAGCAGCGGCTGGGTGGGGGGAAATGAAAAACTGTTTTTT. This codes for CASSGWVGGNEKLFF.

The rearrangement uses TRBV18 and TRBJ1-5; 11 nucleotides agree with TRBD1. With 5 bases clipped from V and 6 bases from J, the junction kept 3 bases outside the gene matches. Looked up from germline, CDR1 is KGHSH and CDR2 is LQKENI. The CDR3 is made up of 14 amino acids. DNA for the CDR3: TGTGCCAGCTCATTGGACAGGGGGCTTCAGCCCCAGCATTTT. Amino acids: CASSLDRGLQPQHF.

The rearrangement joins TRBV5-5 to TRBJ2-7; 10 bases align to TRBD2. The length of the CDR3 is 15 residues. The germline V gene encodes CDR1 SGHKS and CDR2 YYEKEE (reference sequence). Trimming at V came to 2 bases and at J to 1 base, leaving 3 bases not matched to a gene. CDR3: CASSLGLAVSYEQYF. CDR3 DNA sequence: TGTGCCAGCAGCTTAGGACTAGCGGTTTCCTACGAGCAGTACTTC.

The chain couples TRBV7-9 to TRBJ1-2, with D possibly being TRBD1 (5 bases). The CDR3 consists of 16 residues. V was cut by 4 bases and J by 4 bases, with 19 bases left in between. Germline V CDR1 and CDR2: SEHNR, FQNEAQ (reference sequence). The CDR3 region has the DNA TGTGCCAGCAGCTCCCTGGACACGCGAGACCTCTATGGCTACACCTTC. The encoded protein is CASSSLDTRDLYGYTF.

V is TRBV7-5 and J is TRBJ1-4; the D call TRBD1 from the table was never checked on the DNA. TRBV7-5 is flagged as a pseudogene. The CDR3 is 18 residues long. The CDR3 region is CARSLRDRGRRSDEKLFF. CDR3 nucleotides: TGTGCCAGAAGCCTCCGGGACAGGGGGCGAAGGAGCGATGAAAAACTGTTTTTT.

J is TRBJ2-1 and V is TRBV19, with 12 bases that match TRBD2. The CDR3 is 14 residues long. CDR1 is LNHDA, CDR2 SQIVND, per germline (reference sequence). Losses at the gene ends were 9 bases for V and 3 bases for J; bases not matched to a gene: 3. CDR3 residues: CASMTSGGYNEQFF. In DNA form, the CDR3 reads TGTGCCAGCATGACTAGCGGGGGCTACAATGAGCAGTTCTTC.

This sequence joins TRBV11-2 and TRBJ2-3, with D tentatively TRBD1 (6 bases). Germline CDR1 SGHAT, CDR2 FQNNGV. The germline V and J ends were trimmed by 4 bases and 1 base, with 9 bases remaining between them. CDR3 length equals 14 residues. This CDR3 is CASSWGHGTDTQYF. The CDR3 coding sequence is TGTGCCAGCAGCTGGGGACATGGCACAGATACGCAGTATTTT.

J is TRBJ2-7 and V is TRBV6-1; 8 nucleotides match TRBD1. V was clipped by 3 bases and J by 4 bases; unmatched bases: 8. This CDR3 contains 15 residues. CDR1 and CDR2 from the germline V gene are MNHNS and SASEGT. For the CDR3, the DNA is TGTGCCAGCAGTGAGGGGGCAGGGGGCATGTACGAGCAGTACTTC. Amino acids: CASSEGAGGMYEQYF.

The CDR3 loop is CASSIGGYQPQHF. In DNA, the CDR3 is TGTGCCAGTAGTATCGGGGGGTATCAGCCCCAGCATTTT. The chain recombines TRBV19 with TRBJ1-5, with D maybe TRBD1 (5 bases). The CDR3 has 13 amino acids. Trimming shortened V by 3 bases and J by 5 bases, and 8 bases separated the two germline ends. Germline V CDR1 and CDR2: LNHDA, SQIVND (reference sequence).

This clone was observed a handful of times. The chain joins TRBV12-5 to TRBJ1-1; D might be TRBD1 (6 bases). V dropped 6 bases and J dropped 1 base, with 12 bases sitting between them. Looked up from germline, CDR1 is LGHNT and CDR2 is FRNRAP. This CDR3 has 14 residues. The CDR3 region is CASGPQTGNTEAFF. The CDR3 DNA follows: TGTGCTAGTGGCCCTCAGACAGGGAACACTGAAGCTTTCTTT. Full variable domain (rest looked up from reference TRBV12-5 and TRBJ1-1): DARVTQTPRHKVTEMGQEVTMRCQPILGHNTVFWYRQTMMQGLELLAYFRNRAPLDDSGMPKDRFSAEMPDATLATLKIQPSEPRDSAVYFCASGPQTGNTEAFFGQGTRLTVV.

V and J are TRBV11-2 and TRBJ2-3; 8 bases fit TRBD2. The germline V gene encodes CDR1 SGHAT and CDR2 FQNNGV. This CDR3 has 14 residues. V was pared by 5 bases and J by 6 bases, with 7 bases of the junction left unmatched. The CDR3 DNA is TGTGCCAGCAGCGATGGACTAGCTTCCGATACGCAGTATTTT. It is translated as CASSDGLASDTQYF.

V usage is TRBV19 and J usage is TRBJ1-4; tentative D call: TRBD1 (6 bases). This CDR3 is built from 14 residues. In germline, CDR1 is LNHDA, CDR2 SQIVND (reference sequence). Trimming cost V 6 bases and J 4 bases, with 12 bases left between them. The CDR3 coding sequence is TGTGCCAGTAGCGACAGGCCTAATAATGAAAAACTGTTTTTT. It is translated as CASSDRPNNEKLFF. Using reference TRBV19 and TRBJ1-4 for the parts outside the CDR3, the full variable domain is DGGITQSPKYLFRKEGQNVTLSCEQNLNHDAMYWYRQDPGQGLRLIYYSQIVNDFQKGDIAEGYSVSREKKESFPLTVTSAQKNPTAFYLCASSDRPNNEKLFFGSGTQLSVL.

This chain uses TRBV15 with TRBJ2-7; a possible D gene is TRBD1 (6 bases). The CDR3 loop spans 15 amino acids. V gave up 0 bases and J gave up 6 bases, with 15 bases separating them. Germline CDR1 reads LNHNV; CDR2 reads YYDKDF (reference sequence). CDR3 in amino acids: CATSRDGGLGGEQYV. DNA for the CDR3: TGTGCCACCAGCAGAGATGGGGGTTTAGGGGGCGAGCAGTACGTC.

In this sample, this clone turned up once. The V and J genes are TRBV7-8 and TRBJ1-1; D ambiguous. Trimming shortened V by 0 bases and J by 7 bases, and 12 bases separated the two germline ends. Germline assignment: CDR1 SGHVS and CDR2 FQNEAQ. The CDR3 covers 14 residues. CDR3 bases: TGTGCCAGCAGCTTAGCGGTCGGGGTTAGTGAAGCTTTCTTT. Translation: CASSLAVGVSEAFF.